This record looks at one T cell receptor (beta chain) sequence and its context. Its antigen is not known. A much larger clonotype is one base distant, so this may be a read error. The sample belongs to a study of T cells in Graves' hyperthyroidism and ophthalmopathy. About the study: It was at initial diagnosis, before any treatment, that peripheral blood was collected.

Findings of the study overall: In blood, most of the thyroid clonotypes expanded above 0.001 were also present. Model output signaled ophthalmopathy a median approximately 6.2 months ahead of onset.

Uncontrolled infection, other autoimmune disease, pregnancy or lactation led to exclusion. There were TCR beta CDR3 regions amplified from RNA transcripts. HTBI primers drove first-round RT-PCR of the TCR CDR3. TCRdb independently ran MiXCR on the multiplex PCR reads; one entry per CDR3 protein. In the table there are 300,000 to 450,000 distinct CDR3 sequences, less than 20% of which are singletons. CDR3 length: 14 amino acids. CDR1 and CDR2 from the germline V gene are MNHEY and SMNVEV (reference sequence). This TCR was recovered from a woman aged 18-30 years with Graves' hyperthyroidism that later progressed to Graves' ophthalmopathy. The V and J genes are TRBV27 and TRBJ2-7, with 10 positions matching TRBD2. Sequencing was carried out using blood. CDR3 protein: CAGSFTTSGNEQYF. CDR3 sequence (DNA): TGTGCCGGCAGTTTTACCACTAGCGGGAACGAGCAGTACTTC.